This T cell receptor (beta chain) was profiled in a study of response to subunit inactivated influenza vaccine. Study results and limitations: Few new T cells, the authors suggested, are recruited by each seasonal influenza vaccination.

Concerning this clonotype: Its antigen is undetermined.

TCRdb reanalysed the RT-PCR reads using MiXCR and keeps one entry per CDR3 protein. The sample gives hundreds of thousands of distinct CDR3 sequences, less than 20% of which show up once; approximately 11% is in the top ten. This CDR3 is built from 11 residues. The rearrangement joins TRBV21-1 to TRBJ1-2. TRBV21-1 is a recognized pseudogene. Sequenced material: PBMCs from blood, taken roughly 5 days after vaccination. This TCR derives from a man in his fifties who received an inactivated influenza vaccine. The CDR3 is CASSKAGGYTF. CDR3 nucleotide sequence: TGTGCCAGCAGCAAAGCGGGTGGCTACACCTTC.